The 7 T cell receptor beta chains reported below all come from one sample, sequenced in a study of cytotoxic CD8 clonotypes in ibrutinib-treated CLL. The repertoire was sequenced with immunoSEQ multiplex PCR; TCRdb's copy has only in-frame clones and lacks some. The table lists roughly 330,000 clones, 67% of them singletons. The sequencing used PBMCs, collected after 36 months of ibrutinib treatment. The origin of the receptors is a human donor with chronic lymphocytic leukemia.

V gene TRBV5-1 combines with J gene TRBJ1-1; 8 positions match TRBD1. V was pared by 0 bases and J by 0 bases, with 4 bases of the junction left unmatched. The germline CDR1 and CDR2 sequences are SGHRS and YFSETQ. The CDR3 has 16 amino acids. In nucleotides, the CDR3 is TGCGCCAGCAGCTTGGGTGGACAGGGTCTGAACACTGAAGCTTTCTTT. Its translation is CASSLGGQGLNTEAFF.

The rearrangement links TRBV7-2 to TRBJ2-5; no reliable D call. Germline V gene data show CDR1 as SGHTA and CDR2 as FQGNSA. The CDR3 is 16 residues long. Trimming left V 5 bases short and J 4 bases short, with 20 bases between. In DNA, the CDR3 is TGTGCCAGCAGCCCAGTGTTACCGCAAATTGGAGAGACCCAGTACTTC. This gives the protein CASSPVLPQIGETQYF. The full variable domain, completed using reference TRBV7-2 and TRBJ2-5, is GAGVSQSPSNKVTEKGKDVELRCDPISGHTALYWYRQSLGQGLEFLIYFQGNSAPDKSGLPSDRFSAERTGGSVSTLTIQRTQQEDSAVYLCASSPVLPQIGETQYFGPGTRLLVL.

The chain couples TRBV7-6 to TRBJ2-3; weak D call: TRBD1 (6 bases). This CDR3 contains 15 residues. Germline CDR1 and CDR2: SGHVS and FNYEAQ. The germline V and J ends were trimmed by 5 bases and 1 base, with 13 bases remaining between them. The CDR3 region has the DNA TGTGCCAGCAGCGAAAGACAGGAACGCACAGATACGCAGTATTTT. It yields the protein CASSERQERTDTQYF.

The gene calls are TRBV4-2 and TRBJ2-7; D may be TRBD2 (6 bases). The germline V and J ends were trimmed by 0 bases and 6 bases, with 24 bases remaining between them. Germline V gene sequence: CDR1 LGHNA, CDR2 YNFKEQ. The CDR3 covers 18 residues. The chain's CDR3 is CASSQESHRGLRLGEQYF. In nucleotides, the CDR3 is TGTGCCAGCAGCCAAGAATCGCACCGGGGCCTACGACTAGGCGAGCAGTACTTC.

V usage is TRBV27 and J usage is TRBJ2-7, with 7 nucleotides matching TRBD2. Per germline, CDR1 MNHEY and CDR2 SMNVEV (reference sequence). The length of the CDR3 is 14 residues. Losses at the gene ends were 4 bases for V and 1 base for J; bases not matched to a gene: 4. CDR3: CASSWGEGSYEQYF. For the CDR3, the DNA is TGTGCCAGCAGTTGGGGGGAGGGTTCCTACGAGCAGTACTTC.

The rearrangement uses TRBV28 and TRBJ2-2; D possibly corresponds to TRBD2 (5 bases). This CDR3 is 15 amino acids long. Trimming left V 2 bases short and J 1 base short, with 8 bases between. Germline-derived CDR1 and CDR2 are MDHEN and SYDVKM. CDR3 residues: CASSLATRNTGELFF. CDR3 bases: TGTGCCAGCAGTTTAGCCACTAGGAACACCGGGGAGCTGTTTTTT.

This clone turned up a few times. The chain joins TRBV11-2 to TRBJ2-5; D perhaps matches TRBD2 (6 bases). Trimming took 5 bases from V and 5 from J, leaving 15 bases between them. Germline loops: CDR1 SGHAT, CDR2 FQNNGV. This CDR3 has 14 amino acids. For the CDR3, the DNA is TGTGCCAGCAGCCCGTTAGACCGGGGGGAGACCCAGTACTTC. As protein: CASSPLDRGETQYF.